A selection of T cell receptor beta chains follows, all from one sample in a study of T cell changes during pregnancy in multiple sclerosis. The table came from immunoSEQ multiplex PCR; TCRdb's copy has only in-frame clones and leaves some out. This sample has some 120,000 clones; approximately 90% occur once, and the top ten carry about 1.5%. This material consisted of peripheral blood, taken in the third trimester of pregnancy. The receptors originated from a female donor with multiple sclerosis, enrolled in a pregnancy study. Each CDR3 is given with its conserved first and last residue. A D gene is named only where the DNA matches it firmly. Not all rows give a size; the values are once, few, many and, for expanded clones, a class.

>TRBV15|.|TRBD1|TRBJ1-3
CATSRDLGQWGNTIYF
TGTGCCACCAGCAGAGATCTGGGACAGTGGGGAAACACCATATATTTT
>TRBV7-9|.|TRBD2|TRBJ2-3
CASSWGGGDTDTQYF
TGTGCCAGCAGCTGGGGCGGGGGGGACACAGATACGCAGTATTTT
>TRBV28|.|TRBD2|TRBJ2-1
CASSQTPTSGGYNEQFF
TGTGCCAGCAGCCAAACCCCGACTAGCGGAGGATACAATGAGCAGTTCTTC
>TRBV5-1|.|.|TRBJ1-6
CASSFNTGGSPLHF
TGCGCCAGCAGCTTTAATACAGGCGGTTCACCCCTCCACTTT
>TRBV19|.|TRBD1|TRBJ2-4
CASSAQGAVNIQYF
TGTGCCAGTAGTGCGCAGGGGGCGGTTAACATTCAGTACTTC
>TRBV5-1|.|TRBD2|TRBJ2-1
CASSLGGGLAGGPHEQFF
TGCGCCAGCAGCTTGGGGGGGGGCTTGGCGGGAGGGCCGCATGAGCAGTTCTTC
>TRBV13|once|TRBD1|TRBJ2-2
CASSLAPGTGPAGELFF
TGTGCCAGCAGCCTTGCCCCCGGGACAGGTCCCGCCGGGGAGCTGTTTTTT
>TRBV10-3|.|TRBD2|TRBJ2-1
CAIRPMTSGGPGGGEQFF
TGTGCCATCAGACCCATGACTAGCGGGGGGCCTGGGGGGGGTGAGCAGTTCTTC
>TRBV7-2|.|TRBD2|TRBJ2-3
CASSLVAGGNTDTQYF
TGTGCCAGCAGCTTAGTAGCGGGGGGAAACACAGATACGCAGTATTTT
>TRBV6-1|.|TRBD1|TRBJ1-1
CASSARGQTEAFF
TGTGCCAGCAGTGCCAGGGGGCAGACTGAAGCTTTCTTT
>TRBV28|.|.|TRBJ2-1
CASSLLGSVYNEQFF
TGTGCCAGCAGTTTACTGGGCTCCGTCTACAATGAGCAGTTCTTC